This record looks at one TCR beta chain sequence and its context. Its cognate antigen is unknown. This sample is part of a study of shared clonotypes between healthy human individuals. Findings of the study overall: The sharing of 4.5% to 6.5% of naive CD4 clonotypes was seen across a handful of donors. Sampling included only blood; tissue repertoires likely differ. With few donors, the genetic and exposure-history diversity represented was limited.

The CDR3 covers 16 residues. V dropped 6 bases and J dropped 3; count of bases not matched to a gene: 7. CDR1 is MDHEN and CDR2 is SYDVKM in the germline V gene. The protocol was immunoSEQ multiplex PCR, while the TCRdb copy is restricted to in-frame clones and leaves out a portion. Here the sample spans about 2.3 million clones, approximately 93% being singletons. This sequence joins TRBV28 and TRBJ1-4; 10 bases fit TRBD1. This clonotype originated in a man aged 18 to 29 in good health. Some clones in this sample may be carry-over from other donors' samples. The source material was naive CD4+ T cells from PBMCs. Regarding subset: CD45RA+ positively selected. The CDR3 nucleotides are TGTGCCAGCAGACTTTTAGGGACAGGGGCTAATGAAAAACTGTTTTTT. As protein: CASRLLGTGANEKLFF.